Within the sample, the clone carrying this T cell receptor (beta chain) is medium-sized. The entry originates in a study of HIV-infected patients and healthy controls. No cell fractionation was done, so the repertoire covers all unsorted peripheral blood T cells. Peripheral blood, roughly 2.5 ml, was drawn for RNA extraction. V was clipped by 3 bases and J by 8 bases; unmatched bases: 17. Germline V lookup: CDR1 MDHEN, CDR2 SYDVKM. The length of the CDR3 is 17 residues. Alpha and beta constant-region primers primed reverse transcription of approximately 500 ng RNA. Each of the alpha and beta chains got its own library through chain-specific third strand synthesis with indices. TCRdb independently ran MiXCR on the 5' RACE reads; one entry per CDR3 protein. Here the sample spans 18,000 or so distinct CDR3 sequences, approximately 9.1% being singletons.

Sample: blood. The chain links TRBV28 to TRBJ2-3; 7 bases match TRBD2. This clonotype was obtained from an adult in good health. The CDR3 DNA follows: TGTGCCAGCAGTTTGGGCCGCTTAGCGGGTGGATTGGGTACGCAGTATTTT. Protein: CASSLGRLAGGLGTQYF.